In its sample, the clone carrying this TCR beta chain was seen a few times. Deletions cut 2 bases from V and 8 bases from J, with 15 bases between. The CDR3 is 15 amino acids. CDR1 and CDR2 (germline): MNHEY, SVGEGT. These data belong to a study of T cells after yellow fever vaccination. TCRdb called the 5' RACE reads again in MiXCR, with one record for every CDR3 protein. The sample lists 600,000 to 750,000 distinct CDR3 sequences; around 12% were seen once. The sequence derives from a man aged 25-45 years who received the YFV17D yellow fever vaccine. Specimen: PBMCs, collected on the day of the yellow fever booster vaccination. This chain links TRBV6-2 or TRBV6-3 with TRBJ1-4, with D tentatively TRBD1 (6 bases). The CDR3 here is CASSYGGGLAEKLFF. CDR3 DNA: TGTGCCAGCAGTTACGGCGGGGGCCTGGCGGAAAAACTGTTTTTT.